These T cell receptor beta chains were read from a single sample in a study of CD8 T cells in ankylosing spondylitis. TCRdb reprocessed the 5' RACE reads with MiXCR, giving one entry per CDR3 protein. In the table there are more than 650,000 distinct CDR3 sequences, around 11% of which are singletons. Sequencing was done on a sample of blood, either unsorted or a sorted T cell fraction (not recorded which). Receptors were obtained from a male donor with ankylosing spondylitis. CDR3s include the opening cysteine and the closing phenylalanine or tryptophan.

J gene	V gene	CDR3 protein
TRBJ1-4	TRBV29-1	CSVGRSTNEKLFF
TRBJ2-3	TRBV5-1	CASSLVLGTDTQYF
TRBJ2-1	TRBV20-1	CSAGDRIGRNEQFF
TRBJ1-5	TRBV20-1	CSARPPTGGQPQHF
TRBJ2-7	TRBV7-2	CASGSRAYEQYF
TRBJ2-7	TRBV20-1	CSASGTPNF
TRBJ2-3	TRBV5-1	CASSLAIAGSTDTQYF
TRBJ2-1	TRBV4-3	CASSRERGRGDEQFF
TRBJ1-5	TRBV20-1	CSASADPLNQPQHF
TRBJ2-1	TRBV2	CASSELRKQFF
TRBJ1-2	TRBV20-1	CSARALDRKVPYGYTF
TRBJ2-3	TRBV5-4	CASSLPSGTDTQYF
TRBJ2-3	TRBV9	CASSVDLARGDTQYF
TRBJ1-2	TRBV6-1	CASRATGLYGYTF
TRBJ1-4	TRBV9	CASSVMGQGASIEKLFF
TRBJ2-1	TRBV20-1	CSASKQGRGYNEQFF
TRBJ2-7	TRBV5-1	CASSLGQNQGTYEQYF
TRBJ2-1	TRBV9	CASSTSGDSYNEQFF
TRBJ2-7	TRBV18	CASSPSGGNGEQYF
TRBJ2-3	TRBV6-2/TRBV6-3	CASSPITGTDTQYF
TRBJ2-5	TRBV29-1	CSVRGETQYF
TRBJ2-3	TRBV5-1	CASSLLSSGIDTQYF
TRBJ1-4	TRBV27	CASSGPSARGKLFF
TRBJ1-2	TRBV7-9	CASSLLTGSGYTF
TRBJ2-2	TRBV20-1	CSARRAHTGELFF
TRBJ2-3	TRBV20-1	CSARIQGARGADTQYF
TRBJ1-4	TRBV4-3	CASSQEGWGQPNEKLFF
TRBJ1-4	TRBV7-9	CASSLRLPVLREKLFF
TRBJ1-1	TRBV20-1	CSAASPENTEAFF
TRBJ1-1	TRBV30	CAWSLGVGTEAFF
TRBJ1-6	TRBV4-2	CASSQESVAGDSPLHF
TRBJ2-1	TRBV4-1	CASSQGGTSGGSYNEQFF
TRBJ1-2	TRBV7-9	CASSWDMHSYGYTF
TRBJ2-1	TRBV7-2	CASSLTGTVYNEQFF
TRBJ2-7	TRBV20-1	CSARGTAYEQYF
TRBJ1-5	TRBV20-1	CSARDEQGGGNQPQHF
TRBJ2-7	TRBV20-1	CSAHNSGRNTYEQYF
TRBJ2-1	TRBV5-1	CASSLVVSGYNEQFF
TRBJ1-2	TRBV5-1	CASSTESNYGYTF
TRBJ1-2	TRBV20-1	CSARKEGLAGYTF
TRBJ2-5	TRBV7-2	CASSPGTGGILGETQYF
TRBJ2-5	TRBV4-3	CASSQRQYQETQYF
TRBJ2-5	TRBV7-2	CASSLLSETQYF
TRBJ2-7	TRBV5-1	CASSGTSGSPREQYF
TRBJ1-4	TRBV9	CASSVTPGWSEKLFF
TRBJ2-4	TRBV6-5	CASSYVLGTPLAKNIQYF
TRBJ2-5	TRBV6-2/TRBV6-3	CASSYRGVLTETQYF
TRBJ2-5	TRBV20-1	CSAGGTSGGRYQETQYF
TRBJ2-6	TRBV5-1	CASSVNSGANVLTF
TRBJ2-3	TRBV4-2	CASSKTSGLQDTQYF
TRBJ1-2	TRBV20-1	CSAREKGQPLHGYTF
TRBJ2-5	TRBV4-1	CASSQVEVQETQYF
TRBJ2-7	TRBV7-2	CASSPRALSQSSYEQYF
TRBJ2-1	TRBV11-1	CASKGRFGNEQFF
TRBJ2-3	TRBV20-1	CSARDTERQTDTQYF
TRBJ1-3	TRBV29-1	CSVRQDSGNTIYF
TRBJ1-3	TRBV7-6	CASSLETGLSGNTIYF